The TCR beta chain under discussion was sequenced for a study of molecular identifiers for immune sequencing clone quantification. Study in general: In the replicates, RNA derived from approximately 20,000 or 100,000 naive CD8 cells was divided into five parts, and four were sequenced. Findings of the study overall: Detectable among about a million naive cells, according to reports, was Jurkat TCR RNA spiked in from one cell. Over 99% of effector molecules, yet under 1% of naive-cell molecules, were held by clones above 20 RNA copies.

Sorting recovered naive CD8 T cells on a CD8+CD4-CCR7+CD45RA+ profile. Germline CDR1 reads LGHDT; CDR2 reads YNNKEL (reference sequence). The CDR3 loop spans 16 amino acids. The V and J ends lost 0 bases and 8 bases respectively, with 17 bases between them. Note on this clonotype: Its target is unknown.

TCRdb used MiXCR to reprocess the PCR reads, holding one entry per CDR3 protein. This table holds roughly 320,000 distinct CDR3 sequences, 24% found once. The source of this sequence is a human donor in good health. Some libraries in this study had Jurkat cell RNA spiked in. The chain is built from TRBV3-1 and TRBJ2-1, with D possibly being TRBD2 (6 bases). The sample was naive CD8+ T cells from blood, with Jurkat cell RNA spiked in. The subset: FACS-sorted CD8+CD4-CCR7+CD45RA+ naive T cells. CDR3 nucleotides: TGTGCCAGCAGCCAAGAGCGACTAGTCGTTTCCGATGAGCAGTTCTTC. Amino acids: CASSQERLVVSDEQFF.